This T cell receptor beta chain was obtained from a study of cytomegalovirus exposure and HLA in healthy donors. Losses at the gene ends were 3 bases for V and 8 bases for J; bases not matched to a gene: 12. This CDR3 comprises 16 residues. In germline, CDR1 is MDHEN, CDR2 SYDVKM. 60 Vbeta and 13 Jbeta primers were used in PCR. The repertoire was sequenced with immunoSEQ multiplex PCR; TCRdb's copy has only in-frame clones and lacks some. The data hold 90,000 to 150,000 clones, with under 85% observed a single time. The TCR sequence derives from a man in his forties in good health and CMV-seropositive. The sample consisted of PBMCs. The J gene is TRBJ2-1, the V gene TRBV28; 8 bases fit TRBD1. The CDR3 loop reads CASSFTYSQGADEQFF. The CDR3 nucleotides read TGTGCCAGCAGTTTCACCTACTCCCAGGGGGCGGATGAGCAGTTCTTC. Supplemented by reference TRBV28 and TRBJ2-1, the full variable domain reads DVKVTQSSRYLVKRTGEKVFLECVQDMDHENMFWYRQDPGLGLRLIYFSYDVKMKEKGDIPEGYSVSREKKERFSLILESASTNQTSMYLCASSFTYSQGADEQFFGPGTRLTVL.